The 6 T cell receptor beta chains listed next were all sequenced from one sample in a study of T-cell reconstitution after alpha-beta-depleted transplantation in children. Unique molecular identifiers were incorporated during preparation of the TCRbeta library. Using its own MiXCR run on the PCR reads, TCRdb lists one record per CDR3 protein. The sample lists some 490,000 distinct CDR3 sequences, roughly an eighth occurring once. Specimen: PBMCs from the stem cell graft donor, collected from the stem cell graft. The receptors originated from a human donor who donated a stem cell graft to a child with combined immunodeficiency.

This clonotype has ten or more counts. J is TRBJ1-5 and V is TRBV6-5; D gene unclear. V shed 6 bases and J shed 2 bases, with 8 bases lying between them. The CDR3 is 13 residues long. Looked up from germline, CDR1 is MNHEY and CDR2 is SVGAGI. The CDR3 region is CASSHHGNQPQHF. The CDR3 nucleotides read TGTGCCAGCAGCCATCATGGCAATCAGCCCCAGCATTTT.

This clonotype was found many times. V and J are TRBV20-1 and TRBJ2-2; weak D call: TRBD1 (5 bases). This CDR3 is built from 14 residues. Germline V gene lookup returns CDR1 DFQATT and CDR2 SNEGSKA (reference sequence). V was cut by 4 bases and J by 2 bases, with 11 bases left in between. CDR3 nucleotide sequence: TGCAGTGCTAATAGCAGGGTCAACACCGGGGAGCTGTTTTTT. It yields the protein CSANSRVNTGELFF.

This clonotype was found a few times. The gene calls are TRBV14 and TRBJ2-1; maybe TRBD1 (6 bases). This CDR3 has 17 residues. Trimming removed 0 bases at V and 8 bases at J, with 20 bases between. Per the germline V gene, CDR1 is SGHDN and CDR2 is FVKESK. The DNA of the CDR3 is TGTGCCAGCAGCCAAGATATGAGGCAGGGGTGGGGCGATGAGCAGTTCTTC. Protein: CASSQDMRQGWGDEQFF.

The CDR3, as DNA: TGTGCCAGCTCCACAGGGGACTATGGCTACACCTTC. Translating it yields CASSTGDYGYTF. This chain uses TRBV18 with TRBJ1-2, with 7 bases identical to TRBD1. V dropped 6 bases and J dropped 3; count of bases not matched to a gene: 1. Germline CDR1 is KGHSH and CDR2 is LQKENI. The length of the CDR3 is 12 residues.

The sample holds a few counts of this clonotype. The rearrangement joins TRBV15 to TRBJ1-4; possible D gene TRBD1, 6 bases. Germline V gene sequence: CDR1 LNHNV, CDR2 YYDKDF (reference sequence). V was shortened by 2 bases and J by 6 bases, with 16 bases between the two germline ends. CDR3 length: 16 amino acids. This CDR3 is CATSRQDRNLDEKLFF. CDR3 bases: TGTGCCACCAGCAGACAAGACAGGAACCTTGATGAAAAACTGTTTTTT.

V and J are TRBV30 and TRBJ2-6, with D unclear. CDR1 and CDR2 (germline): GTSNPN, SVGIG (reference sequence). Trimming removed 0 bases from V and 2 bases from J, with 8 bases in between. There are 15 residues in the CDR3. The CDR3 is CAWSVDATGANVLTF. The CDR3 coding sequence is TGTGCCTGGAGTGTAGATGCAACTGGGGCCAACGTCCTGACTTTC.